This is a list of T cell receptor beta chains from one sample in a study of T cell repertoires in aging, cancer and after chemotherapy. Each CDR3 protein is one row after TCRdb ran MiXCR on the multiplex PCR reads. The sample contains 4,000 or so distinct CDR3 sequences, more than 20% of which appear only once. Specimen: blood. The receptor set was obtained from a human donor with a solid tumor. The CDR3 runs from the conserved cysteine through the conserved F or W. Expanded clones get a size class; other rows say once, few or many, or leave the size out.

V: TRBV5-5
size: medium-sized
length: 14
J: TRBJ2-2
CDR3: CASSLSPLGGELFF

V: TRBV15
size: medium-sized
length: 14
J: TRBJ1-1
CDR3: CATSRDREVTEAFF

V: TRBV7-9
size: NA
length: 18
J: TRBJ2-1
CDR3: CASSLTFSIAGSVNEQFF

V: TRBV21-1
size: NA
length: 18
J: TRBJ2-7
CDR3: CASSFEGVAGGSIYEQYF

V: TRBV18
size: few
length: 15
J: TRBJ2-1
CDR3: CASSPMGLAFNEQFF

V: TRBV30
size: medium-sized
length: 15
J: TRBJ2-7
CDR3: CAWSVRRFGGYEQYF

V: TRBV18
size: few
length: 15
J: TRBJ1-2
CDR3: CASSPQEVTNYGYTF

V: TRBV12-3/TRBV12-4
size: NA
length: 15
J: TRBJ2-5
CDR3: CASSPSGSTGETQYF

V: TRBV5-1
size: NA
length: 15
J: TRBJ1-1
CDR3: CASSSGGRINTEAFF

V: TRBV5-4
size: medium-sized
length: 13
J: TRBJ2-7
CDR3: CASSLTPQGEQYF

V: TRBV4-1
size: NA
length: 13
J: TRBJ1-5
CDR3: CASSHQQGQPQHF

V: TRBV6-1
size: medium-sized
length: 13
J: TRBJ2-7
CDR3: CASSEGLAYEQYF

V: TRBV5-4
size: medium-sized
length: 13
J: TRBJ2-7
CDR3: CASSSDRGGEQYF

V: TRBV30
size: few
length: 13
J: TRBJ1-1
CDR3: CACSGGFGTEAFF

V: TRBV12-3/TRBV12-4
size: medium-sized
length: 15
J: TRBJ2-2
CDR3: CASGLGAGDTGELFF

V: TRBV20-1
size: NA
length: 14
J: TRBJ1-6
CDR3: CSARPAQPNSPLHF

V: TRBV19
size: medium-sized
length: 15
J: TRBJ1-1
CDR3: CASSTRERLLTEAFF

V: TRBV5-4
size: medium-sized
length: 20
J: TRBJ2-3
CDR3: CASSLGDRASQREGPDTQYF

V: TRBV11-2
size: few
length: 14
J: TRBJ1-2
CDR3: CASSIQTGIDGYTF

V: TRBV20-1
size: NA
length: 14
J: TRBJ2-3
CDR3: CSAPGQPHTDTQYF

V: TRBV15
size: medium-sized
length: 16
J: TRBJ2-5
CDR3: CATSRDFVSDGGTQYF

V: TRBV24-1
size: few
length: 12
J: TRBJ2-7
CDR3: CATSGLTYEQYF

V: TRBV30
size: medium-sized
length: 15
J: TRBJ1-1
CDR3: CASSTGAVLNTEAFF

V: TRBV6-5
size: medium-sized
length: 16
J: TRBJ2-6
CDR3: CASKARDPSGANVLTF

V: TRBV12-3/TRBV12-4
size: medium-sized
length: 14
J: TRBJ2-5
CDR3: CASSPGGVGETQYF

V: TRBV5-1
size: NA
length: 13
J: TRBJ2-3
CDR3: CASSLESPDTQYF

V: TRBV5-6
size: medium-sized
length: 21
J: TRBJ2-1
CDR3: CASSSVGPGLASYSSYNEQFF

V: TRBV7-9
size: few
length: 14
J: TRBJ2-2
CDR3: CASTPSIGTGELFF

V: TRBV6-1
size: medium-sized
length: 14
J: TRBJ2-2
CDR3: CASRGTGGAGELFF

V: TRBV6-1
size: NA
length: 14
J: TRBJ2-2
CDR3: CASSVYNDTGELFF

V: TRBV6-5
size: NA
length: 13
J: TRBJ2-2
CDR3: CVSSPRGGGELFF

V: TRBV20-1
size: NA
length: 16
J: TRBJ2-3
CDR3: CSATRLAGGSTDTQYF

V: TRBV29-1
size: medium-sized
length: 14
J: TRBJ1-4
CDR3: CSVEGPEPGEKLFF

V: TRBV5-1
size: few
length: 16
J: TRBJ2-2
CDR3: CASSWTGTGDTGELFF

V: TRBV6-6
size: medium-sized
length: 12
J: TRBJ2-5
CDR3: CASSLVGETQYF

V: TRBV24-1
size: few
length: 15
J: TRBJ1-1
CDR3: CATSDSQGAGTEAFF

V: TRBV29-1
size: large
length: 13
J: TRBJ2-3
CDR3: CSVGGNKADTQYF